A single T cell receptor beta chain is shown here with its context. The junction had 9 bases not matched to a gene; V was cut back by 6 bases and J by 5 bases. This CDR3 is 14 amino acids long. CDR1 MNHEY and CDR2 SMNVEV come from the germline V gene (reference sequence). The data were taken from a study of CD8 T cells in Susac syndrome. CD8+ and CD4+ T cells taken from blood had their TCR beta sequenced. The authors negatively isolated CD8+ and CD4+ T cells and FACS-enriched TEMRA cells. Reverse transcription of about 0.45 to 1 ug RNA was performed with random hexamers. The TCR beta CDR3 was amplified by immunoSEQ multiplex PCR across 54 Vbeta, 13 Jbeta. TCRdb used MiXCR to reprocess the immunoSEQ multiplex PCR reads, holding one entry per CDR3 protein. The data contain about 120,000 distinct CDR3 sequences, roughly 92% of them singletons.

The rearrangement links TRBV27 to TRBJ1-2, with TRBD1 identical over 7 bases. The sequencing input was CD8+ T cells from PBMCs. This TCR was sampled from a human donor in good health. This CDR3 is CASRRQGESYGYTF. The CDR3 bases are TGTGCCAGCAGAAGACAGGGCGAATCGTATGGCTACACCTTC.